This T cell receptor beta chain was identified in a study of T cells in Graves' hyperthyroidism and ophthalmopathy. Study results and caveats: Also found in blood were most expanded thyroid clonotypes above 0.001.

The TCR beta CDR3 regions underwent amplification using RNA transcripts as the source. HTBI primers were the set used in a first-round RT-PCR of the TCR CDR3. One entry per CDR3 protein results from TCRdb running MiXCR on the multiplex PCR reads. The table has some 27,000 distinct CDR3 sequences, under 55% seen once. The CDR3 extends over 14 amino acids. The V gene lost 8 bases and the J gene lost 3 bases, with 17 bases spanning the gap. The germline V gene has CDR1 LNHDA and CDR2 SQIVND (reference sequence). This clonotype counts as medium-sized. Its specificity is unknown. This TCR derives from a woman aged 25 to 39 with Graves' hyperthyroidism. V usage is TRBV19 and J usage is TRBJ2-7; D possibly uses TRBD1 or TRBD2 (5 bases each). The specimen was blood. The DNA for the CDR3 is TGTGCCAGTGGAAGGGGCAGGGAGTACTACGAGCAGTACTTC. This gives the protein CASGRGREYYEQYF.